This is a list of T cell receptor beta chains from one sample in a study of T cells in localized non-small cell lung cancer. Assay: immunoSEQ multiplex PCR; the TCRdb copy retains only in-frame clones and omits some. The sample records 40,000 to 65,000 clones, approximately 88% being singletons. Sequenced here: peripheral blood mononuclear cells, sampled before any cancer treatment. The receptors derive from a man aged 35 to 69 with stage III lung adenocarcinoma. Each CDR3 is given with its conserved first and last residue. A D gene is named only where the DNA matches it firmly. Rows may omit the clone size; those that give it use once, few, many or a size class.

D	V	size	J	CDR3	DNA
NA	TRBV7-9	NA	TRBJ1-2	CASSPPWDGDYGYTF	TGTGCCAGCAGCCCCCCCTGGGACGGCGACTATGGCTACACCTTC
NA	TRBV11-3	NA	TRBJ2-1	CASSLGKDQGEQFF	TGTGCCAGCAGCTTGGGGAAGGATCAGGGTGAGCAGTTCTTC
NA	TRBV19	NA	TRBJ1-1	CASSISMNTEAFF	TGTGCCAGTAGTATTTCGATGAACACTGAAGCTTTCTTT
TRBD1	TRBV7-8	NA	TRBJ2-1	CASNRDRRGREQFF	TGTGCCAGCAACCGGGACAGGAGGGGGCGGGAGCAGTTCTTC
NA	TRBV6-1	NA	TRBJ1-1	CASSEPPTGGNTEAFF	TGTGCCAGCAGTGAGCCCCCTACGGGGGGGAACACTGAAGCTTTCTTT
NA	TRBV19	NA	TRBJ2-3	CPIDRFWTSTDTQYF	TGCCCAATCGACAGGTTTTGGACTAGCACAGATACGCAGTATTTT
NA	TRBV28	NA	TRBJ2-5	CASSSGGQQDETQYF	TGTGCCAGCAGTTCCGGAGGACAACAAGATGAGACCCAGTACTTC
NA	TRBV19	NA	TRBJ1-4	CASSGEGQGRVLDEKLFF	TGTGCCAGTAGTGGGGAGGGGCAGGGACGTGTCCTGGATGAAAAACTGTTTTTT
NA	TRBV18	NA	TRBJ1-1	CASSPPDGVTEAFF	TGTGCCAGCTCACCACCGGACGGGGTTACTGAAGCTTTCTTT
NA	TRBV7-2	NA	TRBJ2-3	CASSLARTTDTQYF	TGTGCCAGCAGCTTAGCGCGGACTACAGATACGCAGTATTTT
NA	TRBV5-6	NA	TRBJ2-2	CASTLGPANTGELFF	TGTGCCAGCACACTCGGGCCTGCGAACACCGGGGAGCTGTTTTTT
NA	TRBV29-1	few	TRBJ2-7	CSVKSGSFYEQYF	TGCAGCGTGAAGAGTGGCAGCTTCTACGAGCAGTACTTC
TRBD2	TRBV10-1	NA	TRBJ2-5	CASSSGSWETQYF	TGCGCCAGCAGTAGCGGGAGTTGGGAGACCCAGTACTTC
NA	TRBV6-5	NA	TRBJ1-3	CASSYGESGNTIYF	TGTGCCAGCAGTTATGGGGAATCTGGAAACACCATATATTTT
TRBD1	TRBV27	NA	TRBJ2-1	CATTEQGNYNEQFF	TGTGCCACCACGGAACAGGGGAACTACAATGAGCAGTTCTTC
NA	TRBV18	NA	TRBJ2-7	CASSPPTLYEQYF	TGTGCCAGCTCACCCCCGACTCTTTACGAGCAGTACTTC
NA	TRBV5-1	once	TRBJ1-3	CASSLAGVDGNTIYF	TGCGCCAGCAGCTTAGCAGGGGTAGATGGAAACACCATATATTTT
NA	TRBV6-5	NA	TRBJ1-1	CASSSPAFNTEAFF	TGTGCCAGCAGTTCCCCAGCCTTTAACACTGAAGCTTTCTTT
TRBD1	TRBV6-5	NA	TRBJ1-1	CASSYSAGTGSIEAFF	TGTGCCAGCAGTTACTCGGCCGGGACAGGGTCCATTGAAGCTTTCTTT
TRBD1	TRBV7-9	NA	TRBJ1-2	CASSSSLASGGANGYTF	TGTGCCAGCAGCTCCAGCTTAGCCTCAGGGGGCGCAAATGGCTACACCTTC
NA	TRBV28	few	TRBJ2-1	CASSLPGRNEQFF	TGTGCCAGCAGTTTGCCAGGGAGGAATGAGCAGTTCTTC
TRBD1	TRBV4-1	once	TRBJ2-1	CASSQEEGTGYNEQFF	TGCGCCAGCAGCCAAGAGGAAGGGACAGGGTACAATGAGCAGTTCTTC
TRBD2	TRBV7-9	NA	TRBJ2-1	CASSPLAGSSYNEQFF	TGTGCCAGCAGCCCGCTAGCGGGTTCCTCCTACAATGAGCAGTTCTTC
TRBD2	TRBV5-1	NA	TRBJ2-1	CASGGAGGAFEQFF	TGCGCCAGCGGCGGAGCGGGGGGTGCCTTTGAGCAGTTCTTC
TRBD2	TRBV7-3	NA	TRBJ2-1	CASSLSSSGEQFF	TGTGCCAGCAGCTTGTCGTCTAGCGGGGAGCAGTTCTTC
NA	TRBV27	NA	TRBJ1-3	CASSLLGPLGGNTIYF	TGTGCCAGCAGTTTATTGGGGCCGCTCGGTGGAAACACCATATATTTT
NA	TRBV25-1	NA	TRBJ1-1	CASSEGTGDKSPEAFF	TGTGCCAGCAGTGAGGGGACGGGGGACAAAAGCCCTGAAGCTTTCTTT
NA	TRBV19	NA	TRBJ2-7	CASSIAGAAYEQYF	TGTGCCAGTAGTATAGCGGGAGCGGCCTACGAGCAGTACTTC
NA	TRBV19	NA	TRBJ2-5	CASRRGNSQETQYF	TGTGCCAGTAGGCGGGGAAACAGCCAAGAGACCCAGTACTTC
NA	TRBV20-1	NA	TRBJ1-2	CSAKPWGYTF	TGCAGTGCTAAACCGTGGGGCTACACCTTC
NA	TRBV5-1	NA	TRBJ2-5	CASSLAGREETQYF	TGCGCCAGCAGCTTGGCCGGCAGGGAAGAGACCCAGTACTTC
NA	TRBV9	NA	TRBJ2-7	CASSVNGGSYEQYF	TGTGCCAGCAGCGTAAACGGCGGCTCCTACGAGCAGTACTTC
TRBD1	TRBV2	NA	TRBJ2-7	CASSLDRGDPYEQYF	TGTGCCAGCAGCCTTGACAGGGGCGATCCCTACGAGCAGTACTTC
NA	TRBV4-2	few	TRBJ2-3	CASSQVGGLDTQYF	TGTGCCAGCAGCCAAGTGGGGGGGCTAGATACGCAGTATTTT
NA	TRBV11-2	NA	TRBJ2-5	CASSTSEADQETQYF	TGTGCCAGCAGCACATCGGAGGCGGACCAAGAGACCCAGTACTTC
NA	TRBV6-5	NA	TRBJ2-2	CASSYRGPTGELFF	TGTGCCAGCAGTTACAGGGGACCCACCGGGGAGCTGTTTTTT
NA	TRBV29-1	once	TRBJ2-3	CSVDPDRRTQYF	TGCAGCGTTGACCCGGACAGACGCACGCAGTATTTT
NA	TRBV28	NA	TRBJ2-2	CASSGGGTGELFF	TGTGCCAGCAGTGGAGGAGGCACCGGGGAGCTGTTTTTT
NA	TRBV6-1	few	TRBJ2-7	CASRVIAGEQYF	TGTGCCAGCAGAGTCATAGCAGGAGAGCAGTACTTC
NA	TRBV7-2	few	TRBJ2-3	CASSLGGVSTDTQYF	TGTGCCAGCAGCTTAGGAGGGGTTAGCACAGATACGCAGTATTTT
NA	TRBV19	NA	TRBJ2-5	CASSMNLAPDLQETQYF	TGTGCCAGTAGTATGAACCTAGCTCCCGACCTCCAAGAGACCCAGTACTTC
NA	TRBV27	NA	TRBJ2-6	CASTSSLSAGANVLTF	TGTGCCAGCACCTCATCCTTGTCGGCTGGGGCCAACGTCCTGACTTTC
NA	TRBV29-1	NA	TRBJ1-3	CSVEAGVSGNTIYF	TGCAGCGTTGAGGCGGGGGTCTCTGGAAACACCATATATTTT
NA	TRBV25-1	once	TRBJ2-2	CASSFGNTGELFF	TGTGCCAGCAGTTTTGGGAACACCGGGGAGCTGTTTTTT
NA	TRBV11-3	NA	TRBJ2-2	CASSTRAGELFF	TGTGCCAGCAGCACCCGGGCCGGGGAGCTGTTTTTT
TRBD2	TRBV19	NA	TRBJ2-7	CASSPSSGDAYEQYF	TGTGCCAGTAGCCCATCTAGCGGGGACGCCTACGAGCAGTACTTC
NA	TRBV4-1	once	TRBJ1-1	CASSQDWGLEAFF	TGCGCCAGCAGCCAAGATTGGGGACTTGAAGCTTTCTTT
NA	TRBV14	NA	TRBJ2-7	CASSQAGQLYEQYF	TGTGCCAGCAGCCAAGCGGGCCAGTTGTACGAGCAGTACTTC
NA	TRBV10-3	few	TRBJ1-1	CAISESTEGRAAFF	TGTGCCATCAGTGAGTCGACGGAAGGTAGGGCGGCTTTCTTT
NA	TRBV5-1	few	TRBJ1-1	CASSPGQNTEAFF	TGCGCCAGCAGCCCCGGACAAAACACTGAAGCTTTCTTT
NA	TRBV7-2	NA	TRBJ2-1	CASSLVGGSSYNEQFF	TGTGCCAGCAGCTTAGTAGGAGGGAGCTCCTACAATGAGCAGTTCTTC
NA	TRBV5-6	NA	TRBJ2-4	CASSVSLAKNIQYF	TGTGCCAGCAGCGTCAGTTTAGCCAAAAACATTCAGTACTTC
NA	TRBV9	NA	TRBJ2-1	CASSVEWAPMGQFF	TGTGCCAGCAGCGTTGAGTGGGCCCCAATGGGGCAGTTCTTC
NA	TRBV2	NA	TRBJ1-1	CASSGGGAEAFF	TGTGCCAGCAGTGGAGGGGGGGCTGAAGCTTTCTTT
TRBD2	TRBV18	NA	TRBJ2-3	CASSPPASGSTDTQYF	TGTGCCAGCTCACCCCCTGCTAGCGGTAGCACAGATACGCAGTATTTT
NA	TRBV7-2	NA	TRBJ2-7	CASSLRGSYEQYF	TGTGCCAGCAGCTTACGCGGGTCCTACGAGCAGTACTTC